A selection of T cell receptor beta chains follows, all from one sample in a study of OX40 agonist ivuxolimab in advanced cancers. Profiled with immunoSEQ multiplex PCR; TCRdb holds only in-frame clones, not every one. The sample has just under 80,000 clones, approximately 84% seen once. Sequenced here: CD4+ or CD8+ T cells sorted from blood, sampled in a trial of the OX40 agonist ivuxolimab. The receptor source for this set is an adult with an advanced solid tumor such as melanoma, head and neck, liver or kidney cancer. Both conserved end residues are part of each CDR3. A D gene is named only where the DNA matches it firmly. Clone size is not always given. Where it is, it says once, few, many or a class for expanded clones.

D gene	V gene	J gene	clone size	CDR3 DNA	CDR3 protein
.	TRBV9	TRBJ1-5	once	TGCGCCAGCAGCGTGGACAGCTATAATCAGCCCCAGCATTTT	CASSVDSYNQPQHF
.	TRBV5-1	TRBJ1-3	.	TGCGCCAGCAGCTTGAGGAGTGGAAACACCATATATTTT	CASSLRSGNTIYF
.	TRBV29-1	TRBJ2-3	.	TGCAGCGTTGACATGGGGGGTACTAGCACAGATACGCAGTATTTT	CSVDMGGTSTDTQYF
.	TRBV9	TRBJ1-1	.	TGTGCCAGCAGCGCGACCAGGGACTTGAACACTGAAGCTTTCTTT	CASSATRDLNTEAFF
.	TRBV5-7	TRBJ1-4	.	TGTGCCAGCAGCTTGGTTCCCTGGGGAACTAATGAAAAACTGTTTTTT	CASSLVPWGTNEKLFF
.	TRBV7-8	TRBJ2-7	once	TGTGCCAGCAGCTTAAAGTTCGAGGATAGGATTCTACTGGAGTACTTC	CASSLKFEDRILLEYF
.	TRBV7-2	TRBJ2-3	.	TGTGCCAGCAGCTTTGGCGGGAGCACAGATACGCAGTATTTT	CASSFGGSTDTQYF
TRBD1	TRBV6-6	TRBJ2-5	.	TGTGCCAGCAGTTTCACAGGGGACGCGACCCAGTACTTC	CASSFTGDATQYF
TRBD2	TRBV28	TRBJ2-2	.	TGTGCCAGCAGTTTAGCGGGGGGGGCGCAGACCGGGGAGCTGTTTTTT	CASSLAGGAQTGELFF
.	TRBV18	TRBJ2-5	.	TGTGCCAGCTCACCGGGTGTCGCCGAGACCCAGTACTTC	CASSPGVAETQYF
.	TRBV6-1	TRBJ2-1	.	TGTGCCAGCAGTGAAGCGGGCCAGAACAATGAGCAGTTCTTC	CASSEAGQNNEQFF
.	TRBV19	TRBJ2-2	.	TGTGCCAGTAGTGCGTTAGTGGTCCTCAACACCGGGGAGCTGTTTTTT	CASSALVVLNTGELFF
.	TRBV6-1	TRBJ1-1	once	TGTGCCAGCAGAGATACCGGGACCTCGAACACTGAAGCTTTCTTT	CASRDTGTSNTEAFF
TRBD2	TRBV7-6	TRBJ2-7	.	TGTGCCAGCAGCCTTGGCGCCGGGACTAGCGGGTGGGGGTACGAGCAGTACTTC	CASSLGAGTSGWGYEQYF
TRBD1	TRBV10-3	TRBJ2-7	.	TGTGCCATCAGTGATGGCTGGGACAGCAGTTACGAGCAGTACTTC	CAISDGWDSSYEQYF
.	TRBV18	TRBJ2-7	.	TGTGCCAGCCTCTCTCAGGGGAGCTACGAGCAGTACTTC	CASLSQGSYEQYF
.	TRBV5-4	TRBJ1-5	.	TGTGCCAGCAGCTTGGAAAATCAGCCCCAGCATTTT	CASSLENQPQHF
TRBD1	TRBV27	TRBJ2-5	.	TGTGCCAGCAGTTTTTCCTTTGGGACAGGGAGGGGAGAGACCCAGTACTTC	CASSFSFGTGRGETQYF
.	TRBV11-2	TRBJ2-3	.	TGTGCCAGCAGCTTAGCCGTCCGCGGGGCTAGCACAGATACGCAGTATTTT	CASSLAVRGASTDTQYF
TRBD2	TRBV2	TRBJ2-1	.	TGTGCCAGCAGTGATAGCGGGAGCTCCTACAATGAGCAGTTCTTC	CASSDSGSSYNEQFF
.	TRBV7-9	TRBJ1-5	.	TGTGCCAGCAGCTTAGGGACCGGGACCCATCAGCCCCAGCATTTT	CASSLGTGTHQPQHF
TRBD2	TRBV11-2	TRBJ2-1	.	TGTGCCAGCAGCCCTATAGGACTAGCGGGAGTCCTCTCGTTCTTC	CASSPIGLAGVLSFF
TRBD2	TRBV5-4	TRBJ2-7	.	TGTGCCAGCAGCTTAGCGGGGGCCATGGGTTACGAGCAGTACTTC	CASSLAGAMGYEQYF
.	TRBV28	TRBJ1-5	.	TGTGCCAGCAGTTTCCTACGGCAGCCCCAGCATTTT	CASSFLRQPQHF
.	TRBV5-1	TRBJ1-5	many	TGCGCCAGCAGCTTGGCCGAGGATCAGCCCCAGCATTTT	CASSLAEDQPQHF
TRBD2	TRBV29-1	TRBJ2-3	.	TGCAGCGCGGGAGGGGTAGGGATGGGCACAGATACGCAGTATTTT	CSAGGVGMGTDTQYF
.	TRBV23-1	TRBJ2-1	.	TGCGCCAGCAGTCCCCCGCCCCCTCGACAGGATAGATTATACAATGAGCAGTTCTTC	CASSPPPPRQDRLYNEQFF
.	TRBV10-1	TRBJ1-2	once	TGCGCCAGCAATCCGGGCCGAGAGGCAGATGGCTACACCTTC	CASNPGREADGYTF
.	TRBV6-5	TRBJ1-2	.	TGTGCCAGCACCACGGGGGGAGAGGGCTATGGCTACACCTTC	CASTTGGEGYGYTF
.	TRBV15	TRBJ1-1	.	TGTGCCACCAGCAGAGACGGGGCGGCCACTGAAGCTTTCTTT	CATSRDGAATEAFF
TRBD1	TRBV4-1	TRBJ2-2	.	TGCGCCAGCAGCCAAACCGGGACAGGCAACACCGGGGAGCTGTTTTTT	CASSQTGTGNTGELFF
TRBD1	TRBV7-9	TRBJ1-1	few	TGTGCCAGCAGACCTAACAGGGGGGGAAACACTGAAGCTTTCTTT	CASRPNRGGNTEAFF